The source of this TCR beta chain is a study of T cell changes during pregnancy in multiple sclerosis. CDR1 is MNHNS and CDR2 is SASEGT in the germline V gene. CDR3 length: 15 residues. The V and J ends lost 6 bases and 1 base respectively, with 14 bases between them. Sequenced by immunoSEQ multiplex PCR; TCRdb stores in-frame clones only, minus some. There are tens of thousands of clones in the sample; roughly nine tenths occur only once, and roughly 2.5% lies in the top ten. This receptor was taken from a female donor with multiple sclerosis, enrolled in a pregnancy study. The starting material was peripheral blood, obtained in the first trimester of pregnancy. The rearrangement joins TRBV6-1 to TRBJ2-3; the D is unclear. CDR3: CASRQTAWGTDTQYF. The CDR3 nucleotides read TGTGCCAGCAGACAGACCGCGTGGGGCACAGATACGCAGTATTTT.